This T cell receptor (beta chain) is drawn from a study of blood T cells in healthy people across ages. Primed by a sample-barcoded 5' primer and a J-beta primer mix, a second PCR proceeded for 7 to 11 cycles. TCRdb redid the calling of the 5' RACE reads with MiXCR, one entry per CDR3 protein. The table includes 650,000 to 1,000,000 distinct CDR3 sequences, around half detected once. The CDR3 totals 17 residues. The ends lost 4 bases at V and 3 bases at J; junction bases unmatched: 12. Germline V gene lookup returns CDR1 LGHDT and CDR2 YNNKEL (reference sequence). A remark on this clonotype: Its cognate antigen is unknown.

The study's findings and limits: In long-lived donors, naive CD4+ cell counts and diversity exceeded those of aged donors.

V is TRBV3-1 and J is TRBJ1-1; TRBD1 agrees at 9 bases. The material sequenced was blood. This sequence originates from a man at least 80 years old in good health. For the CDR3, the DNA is TGTGCCAGCAGCCCGATCGAGGGACAGGGACTCGACACTGAAGCTTTCTTT. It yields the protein CASSPIEGQGLDTEAFF.